This paragraph covers one T cell receptor beta chain sequence. In its sample, this clonotype was seen a few times. No antigen is known for it. Qualities for individual bases were not recorded, and no much larger clone is one base off. The sample originates from a study of tumor-infiltrating lymphocytes in primary liver carcinoma (TCRdb year 2017). In the study overall: Of the five patients (three men and two women, aged 30 to 69 years), four had hepatocellular carcinoma and one had combined HCC and intrahepatic cholangiocarcinoma. High reproducibility was observed for the technical replicate repertoires, with mean shared-clone rates about 0.89 and correlation coefficients above 0.95. A total of roughly 35 specimens from 5 patients underwent TCRbeta repertoire sequencing, comprising 25 tumor regions, 5 adjacent noncancerous liver tissues and 5 peripheral blood samples. Tumors of the five patients were stage T1-T3 N0M0 with maximum diameters of roughly 4.2 to 11 cm. Across five regions of each liver tumor, along with adjacent normal tissue and blood, the study brought together TCRbeta repertoire sequencing, expression microarrays and whole-exome sequencing. To link TCRbeta repertoire diversity to the local molecular phenotype, the 20 to 25 tumor region samples were profiled with Agilent mRNA microarrays. Roughly 3.5 to 7.5 million productive TCRbeta reads were obtained per sample, and no significant difference in read depth was found between tissue types. The full study reports these points: Bulk unsorted samples precluded comparing CD4+ and CD8+ T cell repertoires. Because sequencing covered only the TCR beta chain and unpaired alpha chains were not captured, true repertoire diversity is likely underestimated. Only about 8-25% of top clones were found in all five regions of a tumor, suggesting spatial heterogeneity of tumor-infiltrating T cells. Repertoire overlap was found to be higher between tumor regions (mean around 35%) than between tumor-adjacent (around 17%) or tumor-blood (around 15%) pairs, consistent with antigen-driven expansion. Only a few patients were included in the study, and the authors note that the findings should be validated in a larger study. The top 250 clones made up a significantly larger repertoire fraction in tumors than in blood (p = 0.039).

TCRbeta-specific cDNA was reverse-transcribed from 500 ng total RNA using a constant-region primer and ProtoScript II reverse transcriptase. Construction of the TCRbeta libraries relied on three nested rounds of multiplex PCR, following a slightly modified ARM-PCR procedure. Multiplex TRBV1-TRBV30 forward primers and a Cbeta reverse primer were used in the first two PCR rounds, each of which was run for 10 to 11 cycles. Sample barcodes and Illumina adapters were added in a final 25-cycle PCR with Deep VentR polymerase. Before sequencing, amplicons of 200-500 bp were purified from gel using a QIAquick gel extraction kit. An Illumina HiSeq 2500 was used to sequence the TCRbeta amplicons, generating 250-bp paired-end reads. Per the source publication's procedure: Trimmomatic v0.33 was used to quality-trim the reads, and FLASH v1.2.11 was used to merge paired reads so that full CDR3 sequences could be recovered. V, D and J germline segments were assigned to the rearranged TCRbeta sequences by MiGEC v1.2.1b. Clonotype statistics and Shannon-Wiener diversity indices were calculated with VDJtools v1.0.0. To reduce sampling bias, subsequent analyses other than the diversity analysis used only the 250 most abundant clonotypes in each sample. TCRdb reworked the public reads: Q25 trimming with fastp, MiXCR clone assembly, productive beta chains retained. All rows with the same CDR3 protein become a single entry with the most common DNA and genes. TCRdb's processing, not the authors' own work, is the source of the V and J calls. This sample lists approximately 76,000 distinct CDR3 sequences; 71% were detected once. The ten top clones hold roughly 13% of the sample.

CDR3 length: 12 amino acids, cysteine to phenylalanine. The sequence is cut down to CDR3 DNA, 36 bases in frame from base 1. CDR1 and CDR2 (DFQATT, SNEGSKA) derive from the germline V gene (reference sequence). V drops 1 base and J drops 5 bases, leaving 9 bases in between. Total RNA and DNA were co-extracted without cell sorting from roughly 20-30 mg of bulk tissue using the AllPrep DNA/RNA mini kit. Four or five patients with histopathologically diagnosed primary liver carcinoma underwent surgical resection in China between November 2015 and March 2016. At the time of sampling, the patients had chronic HBV infection and had not received any treatment. Each tumor was sampled at five spatially separated regions: the superior, inferior, left-lateral and right-lateral poles and the tumor centre. Histological examination found more than 85% viable tumor cells in every tumor sample. Each fresh piece of tumor and adjacent tissue was cut in two, with one half stored in RNAlater at -80 degrees C and the other half sent for histology.

The sequence derives from a woman aged 55-75 years with primary liver carcinoma and hepatitis B virus infection. The sequence links TRBV20-1 to TRBJ2-7, and TRBD2 may be the D gene, going by 5 matching bases. Sequencing was done on a sample of liver tumor tissue from sampling region 4. Read against the paper, the sample's cell subset or site label means: tumor region T4, right-lateral pole. The base sequence is TGCAGTGCTAGAGCGGGATCCCACGAGCAGTACTTC. Its amino acids are CSARAGSHEQYF.